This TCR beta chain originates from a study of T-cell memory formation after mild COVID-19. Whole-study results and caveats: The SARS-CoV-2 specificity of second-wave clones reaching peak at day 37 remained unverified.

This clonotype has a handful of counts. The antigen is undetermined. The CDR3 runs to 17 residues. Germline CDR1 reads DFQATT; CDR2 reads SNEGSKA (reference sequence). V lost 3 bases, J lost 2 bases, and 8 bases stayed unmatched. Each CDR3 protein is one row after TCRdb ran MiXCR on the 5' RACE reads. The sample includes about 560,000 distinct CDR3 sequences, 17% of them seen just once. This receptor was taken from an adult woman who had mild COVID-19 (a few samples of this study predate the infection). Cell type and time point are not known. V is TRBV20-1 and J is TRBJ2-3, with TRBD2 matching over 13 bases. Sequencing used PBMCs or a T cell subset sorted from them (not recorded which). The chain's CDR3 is CSASLGLAGLDTDTQYF. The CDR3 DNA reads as TGCAGTGCTAGTTTGGGACTAGCGGGGCTCGACACAGATACGCAGTATTTT.